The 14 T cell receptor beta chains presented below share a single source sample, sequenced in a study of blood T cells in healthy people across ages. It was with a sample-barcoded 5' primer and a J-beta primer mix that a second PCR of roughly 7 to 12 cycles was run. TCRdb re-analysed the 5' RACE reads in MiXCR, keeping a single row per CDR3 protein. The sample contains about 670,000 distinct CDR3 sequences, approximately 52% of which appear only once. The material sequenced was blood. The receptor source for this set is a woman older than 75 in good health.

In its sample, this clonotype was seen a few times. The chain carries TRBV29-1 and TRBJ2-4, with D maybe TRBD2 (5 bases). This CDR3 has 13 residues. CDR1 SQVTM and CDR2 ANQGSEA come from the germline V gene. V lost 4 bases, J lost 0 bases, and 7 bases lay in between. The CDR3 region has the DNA TGCAGCGTTGGCGGGTTAGCCAAAAACATTCAGTACTTC. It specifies CSVGGLAKNIQYF.

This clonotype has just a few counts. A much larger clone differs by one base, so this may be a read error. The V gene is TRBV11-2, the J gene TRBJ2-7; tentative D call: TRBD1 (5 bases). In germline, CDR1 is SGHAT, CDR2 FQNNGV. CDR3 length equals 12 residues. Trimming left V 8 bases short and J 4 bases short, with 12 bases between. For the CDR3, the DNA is TGTGCCAGCGTACAGGACGGTTACGAGCAGTACTTC. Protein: CASVQDGYEQYF.

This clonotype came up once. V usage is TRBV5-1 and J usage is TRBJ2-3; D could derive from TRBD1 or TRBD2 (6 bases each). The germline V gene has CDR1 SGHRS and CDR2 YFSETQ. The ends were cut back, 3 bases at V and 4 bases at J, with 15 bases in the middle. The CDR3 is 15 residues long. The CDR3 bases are TGCGCCAGCAGCTCCAGGGGAGGTATCGCAGATACGCAGTATTTT. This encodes CASSSRGGIADTQYF.

The CDR3 here is CASSEYGTASYEQYF. CDR3 sequence (DNA): TGCGCCAGCAGTGAGTATGGGACCGCCTCCTACGAGCAGTACTTC. The rearrangement joins TRBV10-2 to TRBJ2-7, with D perhaps given as TRBD1 or TRBD2 (5 bases each). Germline CDR1 WSHSY, CDR2 SAAADI. This CDR3 has 15 amino acids. V lost 1 base and J 0 bases, leaving 10 bases between the germline ends.

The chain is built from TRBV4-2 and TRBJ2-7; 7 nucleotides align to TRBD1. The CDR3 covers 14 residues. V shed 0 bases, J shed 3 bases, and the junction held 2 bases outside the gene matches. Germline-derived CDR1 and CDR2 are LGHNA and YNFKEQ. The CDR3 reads CASSQEQGNYEQYF. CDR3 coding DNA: TGTGCCAGCAGCCAAGAACAGGGGAACTACGAGCAGTACTTC.

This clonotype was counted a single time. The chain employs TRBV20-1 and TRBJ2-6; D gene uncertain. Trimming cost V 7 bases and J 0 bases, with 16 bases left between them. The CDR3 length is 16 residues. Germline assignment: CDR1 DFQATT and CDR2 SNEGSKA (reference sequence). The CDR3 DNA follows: TGCAGTGGTGTAGGCCGAACCATCTCTGGGGCCAACGTCCTGACTTTC. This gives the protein CSGVGRTISGANVLTF.

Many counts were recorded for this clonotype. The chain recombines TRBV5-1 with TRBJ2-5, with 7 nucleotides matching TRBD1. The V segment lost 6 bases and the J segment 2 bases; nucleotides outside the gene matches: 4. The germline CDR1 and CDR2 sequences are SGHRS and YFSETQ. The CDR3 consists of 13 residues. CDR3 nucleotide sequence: TGCGCCAGCATGCGGACAGGACAAGAGACCCAGTACTTC. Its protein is CASMRTGQETQYF.

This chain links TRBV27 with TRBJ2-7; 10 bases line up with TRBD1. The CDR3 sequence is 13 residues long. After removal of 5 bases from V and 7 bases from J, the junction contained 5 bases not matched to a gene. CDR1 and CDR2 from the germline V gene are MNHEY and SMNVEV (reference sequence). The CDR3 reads CASSGQGVGEQYF. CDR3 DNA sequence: TGTGCCAGCAGTGGACAGGGGGTCGGGGAGCAGTACTTC.

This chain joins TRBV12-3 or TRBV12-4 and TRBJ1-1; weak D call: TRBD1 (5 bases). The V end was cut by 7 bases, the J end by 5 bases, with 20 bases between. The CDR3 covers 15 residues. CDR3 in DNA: TGTGCCAGCACCCCGAGAGGAGGGGATATGACTGAAGCTTTCTTT. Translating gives CASTPRGGDMTEAFF.

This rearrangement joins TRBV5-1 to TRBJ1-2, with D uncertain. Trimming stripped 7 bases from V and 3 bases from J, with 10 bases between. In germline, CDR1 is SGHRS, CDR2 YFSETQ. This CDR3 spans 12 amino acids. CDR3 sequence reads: CASFDGHYGYTF. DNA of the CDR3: TGCGCCAGCTTTGACGGCCACTATGGCTACACCTTC.

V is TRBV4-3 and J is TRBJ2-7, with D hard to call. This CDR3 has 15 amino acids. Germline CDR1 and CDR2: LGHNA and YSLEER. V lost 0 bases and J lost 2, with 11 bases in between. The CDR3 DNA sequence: TGCGCCAGCAGCCAAGATTTTAACAGACCCTACGAGCAGTACTTC. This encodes CASSQDFNRPYEQYF.

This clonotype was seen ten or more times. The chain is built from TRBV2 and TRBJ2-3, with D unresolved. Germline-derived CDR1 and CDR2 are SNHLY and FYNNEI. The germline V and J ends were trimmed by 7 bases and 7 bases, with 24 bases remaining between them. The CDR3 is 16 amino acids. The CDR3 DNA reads TGTGCCAGCACCCTCGAAAAGTACACCGTAATGAATACGCAGTATTTT. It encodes CASTLEKYTVMNTQYF.

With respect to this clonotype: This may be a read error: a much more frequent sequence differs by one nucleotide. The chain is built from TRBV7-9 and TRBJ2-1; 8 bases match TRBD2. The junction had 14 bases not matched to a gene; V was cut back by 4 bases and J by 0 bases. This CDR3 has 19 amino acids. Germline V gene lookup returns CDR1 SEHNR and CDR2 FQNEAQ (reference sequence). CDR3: CASSSGGTRSGISYNEQFF. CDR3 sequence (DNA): TGTGCCAGCAGCTCAGGCGGGACTAGGAGTGGAATCTCCTACAATGAGCAGTTCTTC.

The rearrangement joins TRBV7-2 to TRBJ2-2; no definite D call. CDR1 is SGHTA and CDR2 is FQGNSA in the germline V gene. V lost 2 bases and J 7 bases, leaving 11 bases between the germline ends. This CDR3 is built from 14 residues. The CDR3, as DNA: TGTGCCAGCAGCTTAAGCCGGGTCGGCGGGGAGCTGTTTTTT. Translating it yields CASSLSRVGGELFF. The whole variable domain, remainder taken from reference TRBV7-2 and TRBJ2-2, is GAGVSQSPSNKVTEKGKDVELRCDPISGHTALYWYRQSLGQGLEFLIYFQGNSAPDKSGLPSDRFSAERTGGSVSTLTIQRTQQEDSAVYLCASSLSRVGGELFFGEGSRLTVL.